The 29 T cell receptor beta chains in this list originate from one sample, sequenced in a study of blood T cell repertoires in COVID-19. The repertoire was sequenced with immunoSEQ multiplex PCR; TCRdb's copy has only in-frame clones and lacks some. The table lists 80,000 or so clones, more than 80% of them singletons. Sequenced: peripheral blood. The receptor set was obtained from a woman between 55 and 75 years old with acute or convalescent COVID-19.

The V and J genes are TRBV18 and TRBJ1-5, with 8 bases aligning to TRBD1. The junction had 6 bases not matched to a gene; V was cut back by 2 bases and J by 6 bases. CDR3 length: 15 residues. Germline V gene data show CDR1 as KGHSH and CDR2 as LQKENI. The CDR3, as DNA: TGTGCCAGCTCACCAGGACAGGGTGGGAGTCAGCCCCAGCATTTT. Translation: CASSPGQGGSQPQHF.

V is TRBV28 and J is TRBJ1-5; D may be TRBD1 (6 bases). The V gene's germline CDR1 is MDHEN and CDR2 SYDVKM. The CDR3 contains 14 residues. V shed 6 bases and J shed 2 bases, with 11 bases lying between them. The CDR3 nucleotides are TGTGCCAGCAGCCCTACAGGGCGCAATCAGCCCCAGCATTTT. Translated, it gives CASSPTGRNQPQHF. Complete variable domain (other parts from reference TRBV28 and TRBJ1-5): DVKVTQSSRYLVKRTGEKVFLECVQDMDHENMFWYRQDPGLGLRLIYFSYDVKMKEKGDIPEGYSVSREKKERFSLILESASTNQTSMYLCASSPTGRNQPQHFGDGTRLSIL.

The CDR3 region has the DNA TGTGCCAGCAGCTTGCGCGGGGGGTTCTCCTACGAGCAGTACGTC. Translated, it gives CASSLRGGFSYEQYV. The rearrangement links TRBV5-6 to TRBJ2-7; 8 nucleotides agree with TRBD2. Germline trimming cut 1 base from V and 0 bases from J; bases unmatched to any gene: 3. The germline V gene has CDR1 SGHDT and CDR2 YYEEEE. This CDR3 is built from 15 residues.

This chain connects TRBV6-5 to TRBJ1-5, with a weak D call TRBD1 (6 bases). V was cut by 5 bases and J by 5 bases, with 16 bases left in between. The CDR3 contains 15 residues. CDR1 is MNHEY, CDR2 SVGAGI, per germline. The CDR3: CASSTGGGLDQPQHF. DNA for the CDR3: TGTGCCAGCAGTACTGGGGGGGGCTTGGATCAGCCCCAGCATTTT.

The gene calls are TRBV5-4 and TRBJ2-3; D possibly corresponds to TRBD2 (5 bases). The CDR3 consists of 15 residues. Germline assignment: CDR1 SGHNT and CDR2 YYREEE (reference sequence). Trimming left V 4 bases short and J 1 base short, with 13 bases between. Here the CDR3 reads CASSHGLSRTDTQYF. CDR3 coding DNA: TGTGCCAGCAGCCATGGACTTTCCCGCACAGATACGCAGTATTTT.

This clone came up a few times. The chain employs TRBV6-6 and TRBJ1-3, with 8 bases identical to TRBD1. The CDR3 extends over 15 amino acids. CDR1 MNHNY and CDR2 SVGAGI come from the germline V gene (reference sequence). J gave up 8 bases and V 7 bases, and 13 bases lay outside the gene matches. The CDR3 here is CASTLDPTGVDTIYF. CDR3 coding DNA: TGTGCCAGCACCCTCGATCCGACAGGGGTGGACACCATATATTTT.

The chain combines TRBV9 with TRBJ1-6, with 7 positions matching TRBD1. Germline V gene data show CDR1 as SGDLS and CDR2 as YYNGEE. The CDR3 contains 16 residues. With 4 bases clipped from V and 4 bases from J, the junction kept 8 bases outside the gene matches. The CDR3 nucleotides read TGTGCCAGCAGCTACGGACAGGCTGTTTATAATTCACCCCTCCACTTT. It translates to CASSYGQAVYNSPLHF.

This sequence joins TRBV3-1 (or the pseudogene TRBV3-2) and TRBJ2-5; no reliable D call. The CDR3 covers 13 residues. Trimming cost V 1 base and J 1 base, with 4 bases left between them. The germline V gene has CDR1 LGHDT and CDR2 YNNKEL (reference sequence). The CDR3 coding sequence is TGTGCCAGCAGCCAAGTCTTCCAAGAGACCCAGTACTTC. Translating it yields CASSQVFQETQYF.

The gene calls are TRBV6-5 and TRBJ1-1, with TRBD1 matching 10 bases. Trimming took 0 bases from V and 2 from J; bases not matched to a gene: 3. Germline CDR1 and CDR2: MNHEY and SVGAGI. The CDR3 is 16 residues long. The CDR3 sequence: CASSYSRTGGNTEAFF. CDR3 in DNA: TGTGCCAGCAGTTACTCCCGGACAGGGGGAAACACTGAAGCTTTCTTT.

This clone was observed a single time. The CDR3 coding sequence is TGCAGCGTTGTTAAGAACACTGAAGCTTTCTTT. It is translated as CSVVKNTEAFF. The genes are TRBV29-1 and TRBJ1-1, with D unclear. CDR3 size: 11 residues. The V end was cut by 4 bases, the J end by 1 base, with 4 bases between. Germline V gives CDR1 SQVTM, CDR2 ANQGSEA.

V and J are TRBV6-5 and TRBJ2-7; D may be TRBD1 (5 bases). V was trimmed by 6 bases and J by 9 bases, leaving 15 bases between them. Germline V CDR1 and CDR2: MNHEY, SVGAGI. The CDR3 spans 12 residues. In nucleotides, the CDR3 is TGTGCCAGCAGACCGAACAGGTCCGGGCAGTACGTC. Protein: CASRPNRSGQYV.

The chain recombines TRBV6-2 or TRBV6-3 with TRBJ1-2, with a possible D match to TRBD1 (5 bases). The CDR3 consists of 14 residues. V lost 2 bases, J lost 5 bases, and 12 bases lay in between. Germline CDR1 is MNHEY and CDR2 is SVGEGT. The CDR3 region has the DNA TGTGCCAGCAGTTACGGAGGGGCGCGATATGGCTACACCTTC. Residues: CASSYGGARYGYTF.

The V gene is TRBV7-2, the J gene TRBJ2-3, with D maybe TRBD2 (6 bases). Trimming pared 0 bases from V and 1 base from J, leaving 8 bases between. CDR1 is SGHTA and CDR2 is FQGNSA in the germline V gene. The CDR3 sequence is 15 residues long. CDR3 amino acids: CASSLAPGGTDTQYF. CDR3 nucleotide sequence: TGTGCCAGCAGCTTAGCGCCGGGGGGCACAGATACGCAGTATTTT.

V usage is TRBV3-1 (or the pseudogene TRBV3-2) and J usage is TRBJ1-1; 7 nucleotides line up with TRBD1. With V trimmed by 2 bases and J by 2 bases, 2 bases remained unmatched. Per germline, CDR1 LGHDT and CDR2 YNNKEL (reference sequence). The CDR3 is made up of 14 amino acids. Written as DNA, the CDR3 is TGTGCCAGCAGCCAAAGGGACAGAAACACTGAAGCTTTCTTT. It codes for CASSQRDRNTEAFF.

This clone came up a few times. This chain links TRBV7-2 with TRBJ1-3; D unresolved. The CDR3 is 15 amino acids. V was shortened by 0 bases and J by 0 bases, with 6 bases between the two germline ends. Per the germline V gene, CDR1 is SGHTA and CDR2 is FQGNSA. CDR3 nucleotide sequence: TGTGCCAGCAGCTTAGCCTCGTCCTCTGGAAACACCATATATTTT. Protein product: CASSLASSSGNTIYF.

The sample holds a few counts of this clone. CDR3 DNA sequence: TGTGCCAGCAAGATCGGGACAGGGGCGGGGGTCTACGAGCAGTACTTC. It translates to CASKIGTGAGVYEQYF. V usage is TRBV19 and J usage is TRBJ2-7; 10 nucleotides line up with TRBD1. The germline CDR1 and CDR2 sequences are LNHDA and SQIVND (reference sequence). This CDR3 spans 16 amino acids. Trimming at V came to 9 bases and at J to 3 bases, leaving 14 bases not matched to a gene.

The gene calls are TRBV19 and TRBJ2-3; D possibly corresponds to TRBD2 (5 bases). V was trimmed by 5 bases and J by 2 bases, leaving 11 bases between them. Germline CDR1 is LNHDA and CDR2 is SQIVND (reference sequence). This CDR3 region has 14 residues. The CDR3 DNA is TGTGCCAGTAGTTATTCCCTAGCCACAGATACGCAGTATTTT. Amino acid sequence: CASSYSLATDTQYF.

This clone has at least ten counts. As DNA, the CDR3 is TGTGCCAGTAGTATAGGACCGGGACAGGGGTGGGAGCAGTACTTC. Its protein product is CASSIGPGQGWEQYF. The chain couples TRBV19 to TRBJ2-7; 10 bases are shared with TRBD1. The CDR3 is made up of 15 amino acids. The germline V gene has CDR1 LNHDA and CDR2 SQIVND (reference sequence). The V and J ends lost 1 base and 7 bases, in that order; junction bases with no gene match: 7.

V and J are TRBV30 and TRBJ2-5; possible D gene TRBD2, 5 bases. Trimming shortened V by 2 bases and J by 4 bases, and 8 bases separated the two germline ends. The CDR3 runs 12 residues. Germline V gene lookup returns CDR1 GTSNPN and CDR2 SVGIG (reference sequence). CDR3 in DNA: TGTGCCTGGAGTTTCCGGGGAGAGACCCAGTACTTC. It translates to CAWSFRGETQYF.

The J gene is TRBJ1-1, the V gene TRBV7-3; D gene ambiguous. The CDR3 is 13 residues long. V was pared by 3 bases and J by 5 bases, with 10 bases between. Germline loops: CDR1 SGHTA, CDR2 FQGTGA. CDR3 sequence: CASSFFPGTEAFF. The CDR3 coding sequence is TGTGCCAGCAGCTTTTTCCCGGGGACTGAAGCTTTCTTT.

This CDR3 reads CASSEGGTGYHGYTF. In nucleotides, the CDR3 is TGTGCCAGCAGTGAAGGAGGGACAGGGTATCACGGCTACACCTTC. The chain employs TRBV2 and TRBJ1-2; 9 positions agree with TRBD1. Looked up from germline, CDR1 is SNHLY and CDR2 is FYNNEI. The CDR3 consists of 15 residues. V shed 1 base and J 8 bases; nucleotides not matched to a gene: 8.

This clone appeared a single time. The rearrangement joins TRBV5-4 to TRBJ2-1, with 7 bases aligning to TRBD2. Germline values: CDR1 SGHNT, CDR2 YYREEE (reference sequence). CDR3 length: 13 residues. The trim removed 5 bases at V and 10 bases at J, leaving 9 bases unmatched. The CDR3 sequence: CASSPPGGVEQFF. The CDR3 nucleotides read TGTGCCAGCAGTCCTCCTGGGGGGGTCGAGCAGTTCTTC.

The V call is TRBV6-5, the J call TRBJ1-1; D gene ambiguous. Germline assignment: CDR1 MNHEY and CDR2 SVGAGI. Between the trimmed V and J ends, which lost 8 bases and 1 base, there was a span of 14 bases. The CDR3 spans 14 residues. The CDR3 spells CASAPSRPNTEAFF. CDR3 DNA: TGTGCCAGCGCCCCAAGCAGGCCGAACACTGAAGCTTTCTTT.

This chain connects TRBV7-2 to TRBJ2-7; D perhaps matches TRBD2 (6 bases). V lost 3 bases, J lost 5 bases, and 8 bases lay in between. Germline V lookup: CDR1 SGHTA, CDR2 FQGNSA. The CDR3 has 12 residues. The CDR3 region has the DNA TGTGCCAGCAGCTTCGCGGGGAACGAGCAGTACTTC. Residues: CASSFAGNEQYF.

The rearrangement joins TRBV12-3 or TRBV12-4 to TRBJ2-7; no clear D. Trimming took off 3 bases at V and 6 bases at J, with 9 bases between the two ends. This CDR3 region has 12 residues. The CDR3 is CASSFSRSEQYF. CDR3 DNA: TGTGCCAGCAGTTTTTCCAGAAGCGAGCAGTACTTC.

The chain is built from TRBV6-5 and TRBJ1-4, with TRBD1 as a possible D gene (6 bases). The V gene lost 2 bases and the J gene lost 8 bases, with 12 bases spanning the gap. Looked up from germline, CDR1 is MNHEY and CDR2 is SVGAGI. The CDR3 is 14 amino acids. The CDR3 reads CASSYRRGGEKLFF. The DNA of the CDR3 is TGTGCCAGCAGTTACCGCAGGGGCGGCGAAAAACTGTTTTTT.

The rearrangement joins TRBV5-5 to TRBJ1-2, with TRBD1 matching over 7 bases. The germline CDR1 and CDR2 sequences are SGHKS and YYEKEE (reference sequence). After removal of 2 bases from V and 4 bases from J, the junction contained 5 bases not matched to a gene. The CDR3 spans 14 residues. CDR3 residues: CASSFDREAYGYTF. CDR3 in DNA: TGTGCCAGCAGCTTCGACAGGGAGGCCTATGGCTACACCTTC.

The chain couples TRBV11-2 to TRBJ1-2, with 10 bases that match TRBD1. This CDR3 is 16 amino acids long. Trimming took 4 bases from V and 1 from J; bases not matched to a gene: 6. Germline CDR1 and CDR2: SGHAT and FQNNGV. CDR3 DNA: TGTGCCAGCAGCTCGGGACAGGGGTTTGGTAACTATGGCTACACCTTC. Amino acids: CASSSGQGFGNYGYTF.

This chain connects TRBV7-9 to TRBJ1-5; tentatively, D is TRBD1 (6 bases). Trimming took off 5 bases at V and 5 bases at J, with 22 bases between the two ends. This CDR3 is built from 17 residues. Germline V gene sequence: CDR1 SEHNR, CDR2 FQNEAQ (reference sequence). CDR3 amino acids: CASSVGPRGATDQPQHF. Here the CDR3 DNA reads TGTGCCAGCAGCGTCGGACCCAGGGGCGCTACTGATCAGCCCCAGCATTTT. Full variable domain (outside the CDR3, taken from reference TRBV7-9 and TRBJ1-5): DTGVSQNPRHKITKRGQNVTFRCDPISEHNRLYWYRQTLGQGPEFLTYFQNEAQLEKSRLLSDRFSAERPKGSFSTLEIQRTEQGDSAMYLCASSVGPRGATDQPQHFGDGTRLSIL.